The present entry profiles one TCR beta chain with its context. The antigen it binds to is not known. Base-call qualities are not available, and no considerably larger clone is one nucleotide away. Instrument on record: Illumina HiSeq 1500. TCRdb handled the public reads itself, with Q25 trimming in fastp and clone calling in MiXCR, and kept productive beta chains. When rows share a CDR3 protein, they turn into one entry using the most common DNA and genes. Counted in this sample were some 270,000 distinct CDR3 sequences; about 15% of them appeared once. The ten biggest clones cover more than 45% of the sample. These data come from a study of T cell repertoires in cytomegalovirus infection (dated by TCRdb to the late 2010s). About the investigation overall: Donor HLA type was relevant to the analysis, because carriage of CMV infection together with the matching HLA type was indicated by public TCR beta signatures.

The germline V end is reduced by 5 bases and the J end by 6 bases; junction bases left unmatched: 7. The germline V gene (reference sequence) specifies SEHNR as CDR1 and FQNEAQ as CDR2. Reading from cysteine to phenylalanine, the CDR3 counts 14 amino acids. Of the read, only the CDR3 DNA is kept; its 42 bases are in frame from base 1. Results the study describes overall, beyond this receptor: In both this cohort and an independent cohort of 352 donors, the cumulative frequency of public TCR beta family members distinguished carriers of CMV infection plus the relevant HLA type. The ex vivo response was dominated by HLA-C-restricted CMV-specific TCR beta clonotypes, and the single most frequent clonotype in two of eight donors was supplied by these HLA-C-restricted clonotypes.

The sequence was collected from a human donor in good health (CMV status not recorded). Some clones in this sample may be carry-over from other donors' samples. Sequenced sample: CD8+ T cells from PBMCs. In this chain, TRBV7-9 is recombined with TRBJ2-1, and 7 junction bases match TRBD2. The bases are TGTGCCAGCAGCCAAAGGGCTAGCGGCAATGAGCAGTTCTTC. Translated, this is CASSQRASGNEQFF.